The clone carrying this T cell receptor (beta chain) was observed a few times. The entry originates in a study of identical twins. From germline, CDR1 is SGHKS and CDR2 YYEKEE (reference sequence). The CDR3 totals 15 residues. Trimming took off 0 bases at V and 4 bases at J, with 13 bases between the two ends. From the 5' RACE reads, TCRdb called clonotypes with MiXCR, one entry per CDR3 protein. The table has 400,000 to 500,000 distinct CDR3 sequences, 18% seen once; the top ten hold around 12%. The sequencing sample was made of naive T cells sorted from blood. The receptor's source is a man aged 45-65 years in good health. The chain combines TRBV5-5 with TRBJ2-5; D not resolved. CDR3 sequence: CASSLVPQKGETQYF. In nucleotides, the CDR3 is TGTGCCAGCAGCTTGGTCCCCCAGAAGGGAGAGACCCAGTACTTC.